The rows below give T cell receptor beta chains drawn from one sample of a study of CD8+CD57+ T cells in acquired aplastic anemia. TCRdb re-analysed the reads in MiXCR, keeping a single row per CDR3 protein. The sample has a few hundred thousand distinct CDR3 sequences, 55% to 70% seen once. Source material: sorted CD4+, CD8+, or CD8+CD57+ T cells (not recorded which) from PBMCs. The source is a human donor in good health, serving as a control. Each CDR3 is given without its conserved first and last residue. Fields, in order: CDR3 length, V gene, CDR3 protein.

cdr3_length: 13; v_call: TRBV20-1; cdr3_aa: SASKLAGEWETQY
cdr3_length: 12; v_call: TRBV20-1; cdr3_aa: SARLEDLTYTQY
cdr3_length: 10; v_call: TRBV3-1; cdr3_aa: ASSQTVETQY
cdr3_length: 12; v_call: TRBV20-1; cdr3_aa: SARDDQGRNTIY
cdr3_length: 14; v_call: TRBV7-2; cdr3_aa: ASSLAARGQEEKQY
cdr3_length: 14; v_call: TRBV29-1; cdr3_aa: SVEDLAGRRVYGYT
cdr3_length: 10; v_call: TRBV20-1; cdr3_aa: SARGARETQY
cdr3_length: 14; v_call: TRBV20-1; cdr3_aa: SARLGQGGQPRKAF
cdr3_length: 11; v_call: TRBV29-1; cdr3_aa: SVDGRGNLGYT
cdr3_length: 14; v_call: TRBV5-6; cdr3_aa: ASSLTGGYSTDTQY
cdr3_length: 12; v_call: TRBV11-3; cdr3_aa: ASSQDYDDYGYT
cdr3_length: 11; v_call: TRBV7-4; cdr3_aa: ASSFPNRHEQF
cdr3_length: 15; v_call: TRBV9; cdr3_aa: ASSAGEQGYYTDTQY
cdr3_length: 13; v_call: TRBV7-9; cdr3_aa: ASSWTGGANYGYT
cdr3_length: 12; v_call: TRBV5-5; cdr3_aa: ASSEGGITDTQY
cdr3_length: 13; v_call: TRBV7-9; cdr3_aa: AGSPPGQGESPLH
cdr3_length: 11; v_call: TRBV6-5; cdr3_aa: ASSPNRNTEAF
cdr3_length: 13; v_call: TRBV9; cdr3_aa: ASSHRDGPNYGYT
cdr3_length: 13; v_call: TRBV11-1; cdr3_aa: ASSDRDRGTDTQY
cdr3_length: 12; v_call: TRBV19; cdr3_aa: ASSISGTSYTQY
cdr3_length: 13; v_call: TRBV20-1; cdr3_aa: SARLAGTFTNEQF
cdr3_length: 11; v_call: TRBV18; cdr3_aa: ASSSEVNPEAF
cdr3_length: 10; v_call: TRBV20-1; cdr3_aa: TGNSGLAQIH
cdr3_length: 16; v_call: TRBV2; cdr3_aa: ASRDDNGGGRGNQPQH
cdr3_length: 12; v_call: TRBV7-3; cdr3_aa: ASSLQRGGPGYP
cdr3_length: 13; v_call: TRBV7-3; cdr3_aa: ASSSRQGYEQYFF
cdr3_length: 17; v_call: TRBV19; cdr3_aa: ASSIMLWDTINTTRPQH
cdr3_length: 14; v_call: TRBV7-3; cdr3_aa: ASSPGQSSGANVLT